This T cell receptor (beta chain) is from a study of T cells in Graves' hyperthyroidism and ophthalmopathy. The source material, RNA transcripts, was used to amplify TCR beta CDR3 regions. RT-PCR in the first round (using the HTBI primer set) targeted the TCR CDR3. In TCRdb, the multiplex PCR reads were re-called with MiXCR into one record per CDR3 protein. This table holds hundreds of thousands of distinct CDR3 sequences, around 14% found once. V was shortened by 1 base and J by 8 bases, with 17 bases between the two germline ends. This CDR3 has 15 amino acids. Germline CDR1 and CDR2: SGHDN and FVKESK.

The chain employs TRBV14 and TRBJ1-2, with D unresolved. The receptor comes from a woman between 18 and 29 years old with Graves' hyperthyroidism. Source material: blood. The CDR3 reads CASSQGHQILGGYTF. Here the CDR3 DNA reads TGTGCCAGCAGCCAAGGGCACCAAATCCTCGGCGGCTACACCTTC.